This T cell receptor beta chain was profiled in a study of shared clonotypes between healthy human individuals. Study as a whole: Aged 18 to 49, the donors were two women and a few men. Study-level results: Memory subsets had estimated richness that was generally smaller than that of naive subsets. Clonotypes shared by all four donors outscored non-shared clonotypes in generation probability.

A remark on this clone: Its antigen is still unknown. This specimen includes other DNA sequences encoding the same CDR3.

Investigators spread the genomic DNA of each subset evenly over several immunoSEQ plates. Clones were read by immunoSEQ multiplex PCR, and TCRdb kept only the in-frame ones, dropping some. The sample includes roughly 700,000 clones, around 67% of them seen just once. Unmatched junction bases numbered 12, after V lost 6 bases and J lost 5 bases. The CDR3 is made up of 15 amino acids. CDR1 is MDHEN and CDR2 is SYDVKM in the germline V gene. The specimen was memory CD4+ T cells sorted from blood. Subset of the sample: CD45RA-negative fraction. This clonotype originated in a woman in her 30s in good health. The chain employs TRBV28 and TRBJ2-7; 8 positions match TRBD1. The CDR3, as DNA: TGTGCCAGCAGCCTGCAGGGGGCAGGGGAAGACGAGCAGTACTTC. Translated, it gives CASSLQGAGEDEQYF.